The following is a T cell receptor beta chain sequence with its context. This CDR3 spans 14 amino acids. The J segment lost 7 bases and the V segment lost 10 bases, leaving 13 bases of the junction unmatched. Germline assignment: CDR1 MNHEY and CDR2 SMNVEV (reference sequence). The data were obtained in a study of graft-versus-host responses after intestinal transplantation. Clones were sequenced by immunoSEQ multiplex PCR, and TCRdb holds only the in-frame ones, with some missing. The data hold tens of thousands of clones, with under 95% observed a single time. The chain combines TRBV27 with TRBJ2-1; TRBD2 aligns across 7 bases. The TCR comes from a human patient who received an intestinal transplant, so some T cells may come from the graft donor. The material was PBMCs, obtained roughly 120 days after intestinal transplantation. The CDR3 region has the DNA TGTGCCATTGGACCTCGGGACTATTGGAATGAGCAGTTCTTC. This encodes CAIGPRDYWNEQFF.